The 22 T cell receptor beta chains presented below share a single source sample, sequenced in a study of blood T cell repertoires in COVID-19. Sequencing used immunoSEQ multiplex PCR; TCRdb keeps in-frame clones, though not all of them. The table has 180,000 or so clones, approximately 88% seen once; the top ten hold 3.5% to 5%. The sample was peripheral blood. Receptors were obtained from a woman in her twenties or thirties with acute or convalescent COVID-19.

The chain links TRBV2 to TRBJ2-1, with 7 bases aligning to TRBD2. V trimming: 6 bases; J trimming: 14 bases; junction bases outside the gene matches: 4. CDR3 length equals 10 residues. Germline loops: CDR1 SNHLY, CDR2 FYNNEI. The CDR3 DNA sequence: TGTGCCAGCAGAAACCGGGGGGAGTTCTTC. Amino acid sequence: CASRNRGEFF.

In DNA, the CDR3 is TGTGCCAGCTCTTTACTAGGAACCTTCAATGAGCAGTTCTTC. Protein: CASSLLGTFNEQFF. J is TRBJ2-1 and V is TRBV18, with D perhaps TRBD2 (5 bases). Germline V gene data show CDR1 as KGHSH and CDR2 as LQKENI. This CDR3 is 14 amino acids long. With 6 bases removed from V and 6 bases from J, the gap between germline ends came to 15 bases.

The V call is TRBV10-3, the J call TRBJ2-2; no definite D call. The V end was cut by 8 bases, the J end by 0 bases, with 7 bases between. Germline assignment: CDR1 ENHRY and CDR2 SYGVKD. The CDR3 runs 13 residues. CDR3 sequence (DNA): TGTGCCATCCAAGCTTCGAACACCGGGGAGCTGTTTTTT. This gives the protein CAIQASNTGELFF.

The CDR3 region is CASSEAASAYEQYF. CDR3 bases: TGTGCCAGCAGCGAAGCGGCCTCCGCCTACGAGCAGTACTTC. The chain uses TRBV7-8 and TRBJ2-7, with D possibly matching TRBD2 (5 bases). V was trimmed by 5 bases and J by 2 bases, leaving 13 bases between them. The CDR3 sequence is 14 residues long. CDR1 and CDR2 (germline): SGHVS, FQNEAQ.

The chain couples TRBV5-1 to TRBJ1-5; tentatively, D is TRBD1 (5 bases). The CDR3 contains 15 residues. CDR1 is SGHRS and CDR2 is YFSETQ in the germline V gene. Trimming removed 1 base at V and 3 bases at J, with 11 bases between. The chain's CDR3 is CASSLRAGPNQPQHF. The CDR3 region has the DNA TGCGCCAGCAGCTTGAGAGCGGGGCCCAATCAGCCCCAGCATTTT.

This rearrangement joins TRBV5-1 to TRBJ2-3, with 9 bases identical to TRBD2. The CDR3 length is 14 residues. The junction had 4 bases not matched to a gene; V was cut back by 4 bases and J by 4 bases. The germline CDR1 and CDR2 sequences are SGHRS and YFSETQ. The CDR3 loop is CASSPGTSPDTQYF. CDR3 coding DNA: TGCGCCAGCAGCCCTGGGACTAGCCCAGATACGCAGTATTTT.

The chain is built from TRBV7-9 and TRBJ1-1; 8 nucleotides match TRBD1. CDR3 length: 13 residues. The V gene's germline CDR1 is SEHNR and CDR2 FQNEAQ (reference sequence). V lost 6 bases to trimming and J lost 5 bases; unmatched junction nucleotides: 5. The CDR3 DNA follows: TGTGCCAGCAGTTCACAGGGGGTGACTGAAGCTTTCTTT. Protein product: CASSSQGVTEAFF.

The chain uses TRBV30 and TRBJ1-4; the D gene is possibly TRBD1 (5 bases). The length of the CDR3 is 15 residues. Per the germline V gene, CDR1 is GTSNPN and CDR2 is SVGIG (reference sequence). Deletions cut 5 bases from V and 4 bases from J, with 17 bases between. The CDR3 nucleotides are TGTGCCTGGGATGGCCCGGGACTCCTTAATGAAAAACTGTTTTTT. It translates to CAWDGPGLLNEKLFF.

The gene calls are TRBV27 and TRBJ2-3; TRBD2 aligns across 10 bases. V lost 2 bases, J lost 0 bases, and 8 bases stayed unmatched. This CDR3 is 18 amino acids long. Germline lookup yields CDR1 MNHEY and CDR2 SMNVEV (reference sequence). CDR3 DNA sequence: TGTGCCAGCAGTTTAATCCTAGCGGGAGTCCCTAGCACAGATACGCAGTATTTT. Translating gives CASSLILAGVPSTDTQYF.

The gene calls are TRBV3-1 (or the pseudogene TRBV3-2) and TRBJ2-3; D perhaps matches TRBD2 (6 bases). Germline V gene lookup returns CDR1 LGHDT and CDR2 YNNKEL (reference sequence). Trimming cost V 3 bases and J 15 bases, with 25 bases left between them. The CDR3 covers 15 residues. The CDR3 sequence: CASSQNFKAVEGPYF. CDR3 nucleotide sequence: TGTGCCAGCAGCCAGAACTTCAAAGCTGTGGAGGGACCCTATTTT.

This rearrangement joins TRBV2 to TRBJ1-2; TRBD1 matches at 10 bases. CDR3 length equals 15 residues. CDR1 and CDR2 from the germline V gene are SNHLY and FYNNEI. V dropped 7 bases and J dropped 5; count of bases not matched to a gene: 10. The CDR3 spells CASNKDRTGGYGYTF. CDR3 nucleotides: TGTGCCAGCAATAAAGACCGGACAGGGGGGTATGGCTACACCTTC.

This clone was observed once. This chain joins TRBV28 and TRBJ2-1; no clear D. This CDR3 has 13 amino acids. From germline, CDR1 is MDHEN and CDR2 SYDVKM. Trimming removed 5 bases from V and 13 bases from J, with 18 bases in between. The CDR3 region is CASSPRLSVIQFF. CDR3 nucleotides: TGTGCCAGCAGTCCCAGGTTGTCGGTAATACAGTTCTTC.

The J gene is TRBJ1-1, the V gene TRBV29-1; 7 bases match TRBD1. The CDR3 has 12 residues. In germline, CDR1 is SQVTM, CDR2 ANQGSEA. Germline trimming cut 7 bases from V and 4 bases from J; bases unmatched to any gene: 6. The chain's CDR3 is CSGFRGATEAFF. The DNA of the CDR3 is TGCAGCGGGTTCAGGGGGGCCACTGAAGCTTTCTTT.

The rearrangement joins TRBV19 to TRBJ2-1; possible D gene TRBD2, 5 bases. Germline CDR1 reads LNHDA; CDR2 reads SQIVND (reference sequence). Trimming shortened V by 3 bases and J by 4 bases, and 19 bases separated the two germline ends. This CDR3 is built from 17 residues. The CDR3 coding sequence is TGTGCCAGTAGTATGGCCGGGATATCATCCGTTTACAATGAGCAGTTCTTC. It is translated as CASSMAGISSVYNEQFF.

On this clone itself: Other nucleotide sequences from this sample produce the same CDR3. The chain links TRBV11-2 to TRBJ2-1; D is possibly TRBD2 (6 bases). CDR3 length: 14 amino acids. Looked up from germline, CDR1 is SGHAT and CDR2 is FQNNGV. V was cut by 1 base and J by 3 bases, with 7 bases left in between. CDR3 nucleotide sequence: TGTGCCAGCAGCTTAGCCGGGGGCTACAATGAGCAGTTCTTC. Its translation is CASSLAGGYNEQFF. Full variable domain (missing parts from reference TRBV11-2 and TRBJ2-1): EAGVAQSPRYKIIEKRQSVAFWCNPISGHATLYWYQQILGQGPKLLIQFQNNGVVDDSQLPKDRFSAERLKGVDSTLKIQPAKLEDSAVYLCASSLAGGYNEQFFGPGTRLTVL.

The chain recombines TRBV3-1 (or the pseudogene TRBV3-2) with TRBJ2-7; unclear D gene. CDR1 and CDR2 from the germline V gene are LGHDT and YNNKEL (reference sequence). The CDR3 runs to 15 residues. Trimming cost V 1 base and J 0 bases, with 10 bases left between them. The CDR3 sequence: CASSQVLGSSYEQYF. CDR3 in DNA: TGTGCCAGCAGCCAAGTTCTAGGTAGCTCCTACGAGCAGTACTTC.

As DNA, the CDR3 is TGTGCCAGAGGAGGGGATCAAACCTACGAGCAGTACTTC. Translating gives CARGGDQTYEQYF. The chain joins TRBV19 to TRBJ2-7; D perhaps matches TRBD2 (6 bases). Germline V gives CDR1 LNHDA, CDR2 SQIVND (reference sequence). This CDR3 is built from 13 residues. V shed 9 bases and J shed 2 bases, with 14 bases lying between them. The full variable domain, with the rest looked up from reference TRBV19 and TRBJ2-7, is DGGITQSPKYLFRKEGQNVTLSCEQNLNHDAMYWYRQDPGQGLRLIYYSQIVNDFQKGDIAEGYSVSREKKESFPLTVTSAQKNPTAFYLCARGGDQTYEQYFGPGTRLTVT.

The sample holds one count of this clone. The rearrangement uses TRBV7-2 and TRBJ2-7; no clear D. V was pared by 1 base and J by 0 bases, with 10 bases between. The CDR3 has 15 amino acids. Per germline, CDR1 SGHTA and CDR2 FQGNSA. As DNA, the CDR3 is TGTGCCAGCAGCTTAGTTGGGTCAGGCTCCTACGAGCAGTACTTC. It codes for CASSLVGSGSYEQYF.

The count of this clone is one. The chain couples TRBV5-1 to TRBJ1-1; 7 bases match TRBD1. CDR1 and CDR2 (germline): SGHRS, YFSETQ. V trimming: 0 bases; J trimming: 3 bases; junction bases outside the gene matches: 5. The CDR3 length is 15 residues. The CDR3 DNA follows: TGCGCCAGCAGCTTGGAGGGGGCGTTCTACACTGAAGCTTTCTTT. This codes for CASSLEGAFYTEAFF.

The CDR3 DNA follows: TGCAGTGCTAGTGCTCCGGTTACGAGCTCCTACAATGAGCAGTTCTTC. It codes for CSASAPVTSSYNEQFF. The chain employs TRBV20-1 and TRBJ2-1; D not certain. Germline loops: CDR1 DFQATT, CDR2 SNEGSKA (reference sequence). Trimming took off 3 bases at V and 0 bases at J, with 15 bases between the two ends. The CDR3 has 16 amino acids.

The V gene is TRBV5-1, the J gene TRBJ1-1; D perhaps matches TRBD1 (5 bases). CDR1 is SGHRS, CDR2 YFSETQ, per germline. This CDR3 has 15 residues. The germline V and J ends were trimmed by 2 bases and 2 bases, with 13 bases remaining between them. CDR3 protein: CASSFGGSANTEAFF. In DNA form, the CDR3 reads TGCGCCAGCAGCTTCGGGGGATCCGCAAACACTGAAGCTTTCTTT.

The gene calls are TRBV28 and TRBJ1-5; D gene ambiguous. This CDR3 comprises 14 residues. V shed 4 bases and J shed 9 bases, with 16 bases lying between them. CDR1 is MDHEN and CDR2 is SYDVKM in the germline V gene. The CDR3 spells CASSSLRSGGPQHF. The CDR3 DNA sequence: TGTGCCAGCAGTTCTCTTCGTAGTGGCGGGCCCCAGCATTTT.